The clone carrying this T cell receptor beta chain has a handful of counts. Its antigen remains unknown. Treatment here: roughly 10-day PBMC culture with coronavirus spike peptide pools or control peptides (ViraFEST assay). This record comes from a study of vaccination and CD4 T cells after COVID-19. This CDR3 contains 11 residues. The V end lost 4 bases, the J end lost 8 bases, and 6 bases lay between the germline ends. Germline V lookup: CDR1 LNHDA, CDR2 SQIVND (reference sequence). Scientists ran DNA taken from cultured CD4+ T cells through the Oncomine TCR Beta short-read assay for sequencing. TCRdb re-derived calls from the PCR reads in MiXCR, one entry per CDR3 protein. The repertoire consists of around 21,000 distinct CDR3 sequences, with approximately 52% occurring once and the leading ten covering around 2.7%.

The sequence was obtained from a human donor who had recovered from COVID-19. This chain uses TRBV19 with TRBJ2-1; D is uncertain. Material: CD4+ T cells from blood, cultured in vitro, obtained after SARS-CoV-2 vaccination. Here the CDR3 reads CASSNEYEQFF. In DNA form, the CDR3 reads TGTGCCAGTAGTAACGAGTATGAGCAGTTCTTC.